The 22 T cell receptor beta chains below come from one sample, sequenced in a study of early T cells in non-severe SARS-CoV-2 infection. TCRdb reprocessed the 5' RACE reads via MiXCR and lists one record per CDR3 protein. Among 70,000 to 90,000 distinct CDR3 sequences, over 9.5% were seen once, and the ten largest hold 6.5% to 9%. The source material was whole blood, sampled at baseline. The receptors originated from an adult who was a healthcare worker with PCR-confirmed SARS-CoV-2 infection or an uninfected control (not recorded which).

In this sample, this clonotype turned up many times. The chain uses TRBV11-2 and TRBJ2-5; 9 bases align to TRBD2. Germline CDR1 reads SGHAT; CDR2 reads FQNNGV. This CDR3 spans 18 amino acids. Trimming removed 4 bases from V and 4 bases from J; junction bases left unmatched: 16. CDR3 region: CASSSRSTGGRAGETQYF. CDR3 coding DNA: TGTGCCAGCAGCTCCAGGTCGACGGGCGGGAGGGCCGGAGAGACCCAGTACTTC.

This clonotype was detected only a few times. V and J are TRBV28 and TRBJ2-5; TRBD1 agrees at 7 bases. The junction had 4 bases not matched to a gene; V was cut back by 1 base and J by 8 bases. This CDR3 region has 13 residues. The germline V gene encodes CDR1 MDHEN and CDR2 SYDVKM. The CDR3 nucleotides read TGTGCCAGCAGTTTATATGGGACAGAAACCCAGTACTTC. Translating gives CASSLYGTETQYF.

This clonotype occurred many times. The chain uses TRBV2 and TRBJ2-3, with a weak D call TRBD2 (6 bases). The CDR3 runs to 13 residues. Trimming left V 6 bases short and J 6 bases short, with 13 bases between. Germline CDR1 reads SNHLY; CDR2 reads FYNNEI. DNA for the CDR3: TGTGCCAGCAGGGTAGCGGCACTGGATACGCAGTATTTT. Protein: CASRVAALDTQYF. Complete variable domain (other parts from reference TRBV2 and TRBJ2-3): EPEVTQTPSHQVTQMGQEVILRCVPISNHLYFYWYRQILGQKVEFLVSFYNNEISEKSEIFDDQFSVERPDGSNFTLKIRSTKLEDSAMYFCASRVAALDTQYFGPGTRLTVL.

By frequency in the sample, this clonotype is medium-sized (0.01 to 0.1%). The CDR3 region has the DNA TGCGCCAGCAGCCAAGACGGGGGGTCGACAGATACGCAGTATTTT. It is translated as CASSQDGGSTDTQYF. The chain has TRBV4-1 and TRBJ2-3, with TRBD2 identical over 7 bases. Germline V gene data show CDR1 as MGHRA and CDR2 as YSYEKL. V lost 0 bases to trimming and J lost 3 bases; unmatched junction nucleotides: 3. The length of the CDR3 is 15 residues.

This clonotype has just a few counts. CDR3 region: CASSESGGLLEKLFF. DNA for the CDR3: TGCGCCAGCAGTGAGTCGGGGGGCTTACTTGAAAAACTGTTTTTT. The chain uses TRBV10-2 and TRBJ1-4; tentatively, D is TRBD1 (6 bases). Germline-derived CDR1 and CDR2 are WSHSY and SAAADI. Deletions cut 0 bases from V and 7 bases from J, with 12 bases between. CDR3 length: 15 amino acids.

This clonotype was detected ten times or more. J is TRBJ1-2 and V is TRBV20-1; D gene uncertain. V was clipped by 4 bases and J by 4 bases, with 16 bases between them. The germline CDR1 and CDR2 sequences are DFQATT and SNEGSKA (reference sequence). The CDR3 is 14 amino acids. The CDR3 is CSAKVTSPRYGYTF. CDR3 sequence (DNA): TGCAGTGCTAAGGTGACATCGCCCCGCTATGGCTACACCTTC.

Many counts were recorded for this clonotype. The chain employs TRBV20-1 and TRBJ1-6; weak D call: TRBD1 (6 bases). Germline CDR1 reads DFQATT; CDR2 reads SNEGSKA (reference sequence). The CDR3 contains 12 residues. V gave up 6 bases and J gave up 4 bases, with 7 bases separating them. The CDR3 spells CSAGQYNSPLHF. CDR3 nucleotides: TGCAGTGCCGGACAGTATAATTCACCCCTCCACTTT.

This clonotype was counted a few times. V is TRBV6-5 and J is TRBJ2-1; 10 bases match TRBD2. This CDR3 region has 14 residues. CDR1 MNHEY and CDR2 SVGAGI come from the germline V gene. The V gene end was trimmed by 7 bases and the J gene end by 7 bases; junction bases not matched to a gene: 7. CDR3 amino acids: CASTLAGVGNEQFF. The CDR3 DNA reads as TGTGCCAGCACCCTAGCGGGAGTTGGGAATGAGCAGTTCTTC.

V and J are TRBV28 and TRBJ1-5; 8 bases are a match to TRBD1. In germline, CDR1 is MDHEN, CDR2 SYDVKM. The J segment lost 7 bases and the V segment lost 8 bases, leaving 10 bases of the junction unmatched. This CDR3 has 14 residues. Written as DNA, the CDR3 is TGTGCCAGCCAGGGACAGGCGCTGGAACAGCCCCAGCATTTT. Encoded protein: CASQGQALEQPQHF.

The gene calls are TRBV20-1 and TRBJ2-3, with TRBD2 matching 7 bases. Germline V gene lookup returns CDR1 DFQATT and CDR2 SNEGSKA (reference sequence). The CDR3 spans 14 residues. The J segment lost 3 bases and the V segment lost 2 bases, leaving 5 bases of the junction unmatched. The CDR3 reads CSARQGGSTDTQYF. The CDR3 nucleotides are TGCAGTGCTAGACAAGGCGGGAGTACAGATACGCAGTATTTT.

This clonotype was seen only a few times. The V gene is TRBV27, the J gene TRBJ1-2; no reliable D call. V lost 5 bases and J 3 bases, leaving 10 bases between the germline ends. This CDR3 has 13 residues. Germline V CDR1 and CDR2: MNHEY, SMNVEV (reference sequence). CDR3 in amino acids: CASSNRADYGYTF. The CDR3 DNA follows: TGTGCCAGCAGTAATAGGGCAGACTATGGCTACACCTTC.

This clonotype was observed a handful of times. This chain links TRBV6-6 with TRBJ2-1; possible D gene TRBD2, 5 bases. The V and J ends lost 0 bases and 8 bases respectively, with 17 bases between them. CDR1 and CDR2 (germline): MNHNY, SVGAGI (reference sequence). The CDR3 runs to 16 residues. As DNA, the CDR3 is TGTGCCAGCAGTTACTCGTGGGAGACTCTTTCTGATGAGCAGTTCTTC. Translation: CASSYSWETLSDEQFF.

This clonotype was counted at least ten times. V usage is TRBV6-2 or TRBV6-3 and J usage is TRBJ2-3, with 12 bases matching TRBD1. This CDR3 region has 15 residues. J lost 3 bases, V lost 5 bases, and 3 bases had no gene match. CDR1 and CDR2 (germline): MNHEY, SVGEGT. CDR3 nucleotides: TGTGCCAGCAGTGCGGGACAGGGGGCGACAGATACGCAGTATTTT. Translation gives CASSAGQGATDTQYF.

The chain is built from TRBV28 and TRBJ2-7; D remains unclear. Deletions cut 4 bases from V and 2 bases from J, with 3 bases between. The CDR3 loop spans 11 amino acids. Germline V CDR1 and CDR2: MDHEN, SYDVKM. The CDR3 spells CASSSTYEQYF. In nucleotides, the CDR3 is TGTGCCAGCAGTTCCACCTACGAGCAGTACTTC.

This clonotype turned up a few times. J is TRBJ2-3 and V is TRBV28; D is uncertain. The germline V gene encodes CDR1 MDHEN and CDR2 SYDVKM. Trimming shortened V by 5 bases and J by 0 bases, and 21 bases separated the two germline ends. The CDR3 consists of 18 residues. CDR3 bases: TGTGCCAGCAGTCCCGCCGGTTTCGGCGTCTCTAGCACAGATACGCAGTATTTT. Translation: CASSPAGFGVSSTDTQYF. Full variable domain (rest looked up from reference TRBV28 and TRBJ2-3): DVKVTQSSRYLVKRTGEKVFLECVQDMDHENMFWYRQDPGLGLRLIYFSYDVKMKEKGDIPEGYSVSREKKERFSLILESASTNQTSMYLCASSPAGFGVSSTDTQYFGPGTRLTVL.

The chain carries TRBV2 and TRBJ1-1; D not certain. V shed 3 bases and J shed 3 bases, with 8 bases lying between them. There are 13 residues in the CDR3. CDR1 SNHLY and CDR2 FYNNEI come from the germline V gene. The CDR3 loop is CASSDPIHTEAFF. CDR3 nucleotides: TGTGCCAGCAGTGACCCTATCCACACTGAAGCTTTCTTT.

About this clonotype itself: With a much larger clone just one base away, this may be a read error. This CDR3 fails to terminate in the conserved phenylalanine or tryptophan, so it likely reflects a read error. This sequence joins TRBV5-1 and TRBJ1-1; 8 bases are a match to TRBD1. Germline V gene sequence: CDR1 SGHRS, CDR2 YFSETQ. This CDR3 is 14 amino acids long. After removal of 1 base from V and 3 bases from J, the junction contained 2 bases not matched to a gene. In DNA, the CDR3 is TGCGCCAGCAGCTTGCAGGGGGCGGACACTGAAGCTTTCCTT. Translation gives CASSLQGADTEAFL.

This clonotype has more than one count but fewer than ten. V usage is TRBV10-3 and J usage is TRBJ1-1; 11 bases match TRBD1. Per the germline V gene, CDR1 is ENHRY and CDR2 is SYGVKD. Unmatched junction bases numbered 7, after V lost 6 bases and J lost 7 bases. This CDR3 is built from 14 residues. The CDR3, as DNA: TGTGCCATCAGGGCCGGACAGGGGGCCGTTGAAGCTTTCTTT. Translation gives CAIRAGQGAVEAFF.

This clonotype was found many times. CDR3 bases: TGTGCCAGCAGCCCCTTCGCAGCGTACCTCTTTGAGCAGTACTTC. This gives the protein CASSPFAAYLFEQYF. The chain joins TRBV7-9 to TRBJ2-7, with D uncertain. CDR1 SEHNR and CDR2 FQNEAQ come from the germline V gene (reference sequence). CDR3 size: 15 residues. V was shortened by 5 bases and J by 7 bases, with 21 bases between the two germline ends.

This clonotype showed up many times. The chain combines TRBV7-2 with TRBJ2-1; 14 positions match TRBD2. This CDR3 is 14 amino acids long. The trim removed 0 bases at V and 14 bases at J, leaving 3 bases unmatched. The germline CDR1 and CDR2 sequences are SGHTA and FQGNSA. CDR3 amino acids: CASSLAGTSGSKFF. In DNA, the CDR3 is TGTGCCAGCAGCTTAGCTGGGACTAGCGGGAGTAAGTTCTTC.

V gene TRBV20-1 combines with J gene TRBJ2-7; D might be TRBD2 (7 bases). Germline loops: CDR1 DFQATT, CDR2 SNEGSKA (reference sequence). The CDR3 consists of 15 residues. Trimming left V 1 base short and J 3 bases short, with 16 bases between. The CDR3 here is CSARALGGGDYEQYF. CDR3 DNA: TGCAGTGCTAGAGCCTTAGGGGGAGGGGACTACGAGCAGTACTTC.

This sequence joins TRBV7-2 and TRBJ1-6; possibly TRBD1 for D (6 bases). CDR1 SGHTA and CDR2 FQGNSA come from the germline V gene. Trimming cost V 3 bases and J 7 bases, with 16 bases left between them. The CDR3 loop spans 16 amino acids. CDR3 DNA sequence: TGTGCCAGCAGCTTGGCCAGGGGCTTACTCAATTCACCCCTCCACTTT. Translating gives CASSLARGLLNSPLHF. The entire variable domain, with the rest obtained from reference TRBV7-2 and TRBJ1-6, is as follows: GAGVSQSPSNKVTEKGKDVELRCDPISGHTALYWYRQSLGQGLEFLIYFQGNSAPDKSGLPSDRFSAERTGGSVSTLTIQRTQQEDSAVYLCASSLARGLLNSPLHFGNGTRLTVT.